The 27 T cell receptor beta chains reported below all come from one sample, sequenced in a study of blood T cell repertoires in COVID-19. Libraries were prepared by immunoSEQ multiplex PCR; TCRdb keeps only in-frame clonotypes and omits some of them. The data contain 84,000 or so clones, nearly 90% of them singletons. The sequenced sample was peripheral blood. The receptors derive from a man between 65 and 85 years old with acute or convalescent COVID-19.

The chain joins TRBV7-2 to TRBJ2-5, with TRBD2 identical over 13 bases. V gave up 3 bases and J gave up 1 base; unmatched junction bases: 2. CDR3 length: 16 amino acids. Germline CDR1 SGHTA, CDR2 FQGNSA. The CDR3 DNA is TGTGCCAGCAGCTTCCGACTAGCGGGGGGCCAAGAGACCCAGTACTTC. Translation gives CASSFRLAGGQETQYF.

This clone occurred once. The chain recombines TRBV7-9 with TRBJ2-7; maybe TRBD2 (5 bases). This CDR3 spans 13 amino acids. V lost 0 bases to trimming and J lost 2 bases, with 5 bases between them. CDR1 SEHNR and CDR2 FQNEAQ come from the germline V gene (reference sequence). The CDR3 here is CASSLAGAYEQYF. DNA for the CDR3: TGTGCCAGCAGCTTAGCCGGGGCCTACGAGCAGTACTTC.

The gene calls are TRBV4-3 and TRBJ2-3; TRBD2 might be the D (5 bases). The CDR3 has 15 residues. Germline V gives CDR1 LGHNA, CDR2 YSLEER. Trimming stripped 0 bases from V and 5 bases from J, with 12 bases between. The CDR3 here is CASSQDTPGVDTQYF. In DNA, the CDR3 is TGCGCCAGCAGCCAAGATACCCCCGGGGTAGATACGCAGTATTTT.

The DNA for the CDR3 is TGTGCCAGCAGCCAACAGGGGGCAATAAACGGGGAGCTGTTTTTT. It specifies CASSQQGAINGELFF. This chain links TRBV7-9 with TRBJ2-2; 9 positions agree with TRBD1. There are 15 residues in the CDR3. With 5 bases clipped from V and 7 bases from J, the junction kept 8 bases outside the gene matches. CDR1 is SEHNR and CDR2 is FQNEAQ in the germline V gene (reference sequence).

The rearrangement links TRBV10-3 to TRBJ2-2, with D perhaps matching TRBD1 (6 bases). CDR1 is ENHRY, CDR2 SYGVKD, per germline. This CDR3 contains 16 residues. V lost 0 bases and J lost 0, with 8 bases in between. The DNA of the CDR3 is TGTGCCATCAGTGAGTCTTCAGGGGCGAACACCGGGGAGCTGTTTTTT. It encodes CAISESSGANTGELFF.

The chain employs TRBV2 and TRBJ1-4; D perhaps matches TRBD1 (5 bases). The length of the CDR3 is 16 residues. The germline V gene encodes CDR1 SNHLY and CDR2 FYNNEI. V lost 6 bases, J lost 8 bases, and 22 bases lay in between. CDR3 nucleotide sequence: TGTGCCAGCAGAGCGGGGGGGGGACCGAAGGGAGAAAAACTGTTTTTT. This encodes CASRAGGGPKGEKLFF.

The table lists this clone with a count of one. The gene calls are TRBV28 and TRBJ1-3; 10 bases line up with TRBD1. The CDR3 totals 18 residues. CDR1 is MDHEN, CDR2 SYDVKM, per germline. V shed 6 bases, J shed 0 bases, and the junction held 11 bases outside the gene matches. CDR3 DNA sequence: TGTGCCAGCAGCCGAACTCCGGGACAGGGGAGCTCTGGAAACACCATATATTTT. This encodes CASSRTPGQGSSGNTIYF.

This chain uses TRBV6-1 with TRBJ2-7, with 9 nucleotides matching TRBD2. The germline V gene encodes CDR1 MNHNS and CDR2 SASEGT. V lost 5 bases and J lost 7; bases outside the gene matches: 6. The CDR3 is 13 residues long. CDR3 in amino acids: CASSTREGGEQYF. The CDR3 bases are TGTGCCAGCAGTACGCGGGAGGGAGGGGAGCAGTACTTC.

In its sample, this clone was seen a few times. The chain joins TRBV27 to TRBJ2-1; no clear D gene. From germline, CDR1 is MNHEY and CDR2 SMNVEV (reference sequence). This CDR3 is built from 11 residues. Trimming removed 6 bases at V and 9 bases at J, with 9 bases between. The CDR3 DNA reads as TGTGCCAGCAGCATCCGGTCTGAGCAGTTCTTC. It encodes CASSIRSEQFF.

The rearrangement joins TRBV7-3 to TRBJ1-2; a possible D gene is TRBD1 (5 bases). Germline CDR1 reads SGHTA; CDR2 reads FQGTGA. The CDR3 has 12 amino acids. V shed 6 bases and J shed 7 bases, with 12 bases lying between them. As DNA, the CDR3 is TGTGCCAGCAGGGGGCCGACGGGTGGCTACACCTTC. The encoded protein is CASRGPTGGYTF.

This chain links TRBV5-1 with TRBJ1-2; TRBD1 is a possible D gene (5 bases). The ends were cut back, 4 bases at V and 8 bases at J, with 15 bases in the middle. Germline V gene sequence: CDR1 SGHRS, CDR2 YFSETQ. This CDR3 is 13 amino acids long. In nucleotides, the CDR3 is TGCGCCAGCAGCGGGGCCTTGAGACAAGGCTACACCTTC. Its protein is CASSGALRQGYTF.

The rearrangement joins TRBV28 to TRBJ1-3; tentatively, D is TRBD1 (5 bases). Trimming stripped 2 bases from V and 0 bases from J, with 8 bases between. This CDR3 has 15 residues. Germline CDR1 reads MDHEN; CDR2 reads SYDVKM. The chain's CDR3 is CASSLGAGSGNTIYF. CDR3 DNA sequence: TGTGCCAGCAGTTTAGGGGCAGGCTCTGGAAACACCATATATTTT.

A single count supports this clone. CDR3 coding DNA: TGCGCCAGCAGCCCAGGGGGTTCACCCTACAATGAGCAGTTCTTC. It translates to CASSPGGSPYNEQFF. The chain has TRBV4-3 and TRBJ2-1; TRBD1 aligns across 7 bases. The CDR3 has 15 residues. The germline CDR1 and CDR2 sequences are LGHNA and YSLEER. J lost 2 bases, V lost 4 bases, and 5 bases had no gene match.

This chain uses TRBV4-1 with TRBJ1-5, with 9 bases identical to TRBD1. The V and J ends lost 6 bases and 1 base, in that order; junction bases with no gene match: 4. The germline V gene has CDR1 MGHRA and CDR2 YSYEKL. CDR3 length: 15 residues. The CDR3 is CASSLDRGSNQPQHF. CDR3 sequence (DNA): TGCGCCAGCAGTTTAGACAGGGGGAGCAATCAGCCCCAGCATTTT.

The CDR3 is CASSLGGFSEQFF. The DNA of the CDR3 is TGCGCCAGCAGCTTGGGAGGGTTTAGTGAGCAGTTCTTC. This sequence joins TRBV5-1 and TRBJ2-1; D may be TRBD2 (5 bases). Trimming pared 0 bases from V and 9 bases from J, leaving 10 bases between. From germline, CDR1 is SGHRS and CDR2 YFSETQ. The CDR3 contains 13 residues.

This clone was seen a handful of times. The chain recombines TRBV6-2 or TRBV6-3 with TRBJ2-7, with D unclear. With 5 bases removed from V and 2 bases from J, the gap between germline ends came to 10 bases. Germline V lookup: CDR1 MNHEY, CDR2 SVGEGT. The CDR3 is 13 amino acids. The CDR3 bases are TGTGCCAGCAGTGCCGAGAATACCTACGAGCAGTACTTC. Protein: CASSAENTYEQYF.

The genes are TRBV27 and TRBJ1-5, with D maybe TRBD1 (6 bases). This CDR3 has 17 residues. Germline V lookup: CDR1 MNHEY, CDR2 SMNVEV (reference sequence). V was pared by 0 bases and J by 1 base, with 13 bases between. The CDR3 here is CASSLSGTRLSNQPQHF. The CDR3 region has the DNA TGTGCCAGCAGTTTATCGGGGACAAGGTTGAGCAATCAGCCCCAGCATTTT.

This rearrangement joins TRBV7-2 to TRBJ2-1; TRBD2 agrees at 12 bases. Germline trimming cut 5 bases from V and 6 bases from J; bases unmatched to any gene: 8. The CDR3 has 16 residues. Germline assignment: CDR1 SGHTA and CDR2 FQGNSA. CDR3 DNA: TGTGCCAGCAGCCACTTGACTAGCGGGAGAGGCAATGAGCAGTTCTTC. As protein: CASSHLTSGRGNEQFF.

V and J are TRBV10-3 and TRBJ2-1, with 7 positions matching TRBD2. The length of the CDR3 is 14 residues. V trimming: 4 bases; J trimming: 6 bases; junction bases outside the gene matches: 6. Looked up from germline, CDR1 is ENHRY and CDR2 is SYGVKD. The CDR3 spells CAISGPGLTNEQFF. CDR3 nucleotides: TGTGCCATCAGTGGCCCGGGACTAACCAATGAGCAGTTCTTC.

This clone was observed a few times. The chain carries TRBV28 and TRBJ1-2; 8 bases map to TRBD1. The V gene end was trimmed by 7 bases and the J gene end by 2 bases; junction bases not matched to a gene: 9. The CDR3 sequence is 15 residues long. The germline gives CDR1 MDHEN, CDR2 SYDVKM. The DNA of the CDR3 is TGTGCCAGCACCCTGACAGGGGCTCCCAACTATGGCTACACCTTC. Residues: CASTLTGAPNYGYTF.

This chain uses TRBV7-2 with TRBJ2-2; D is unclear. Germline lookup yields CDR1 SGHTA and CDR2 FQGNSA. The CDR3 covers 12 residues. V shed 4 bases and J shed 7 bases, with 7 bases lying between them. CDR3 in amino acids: CASSSRNGELFF. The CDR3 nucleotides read TGTGCCAGCAGCTCTAGGAACGGGGAGCTGTTTTTT.

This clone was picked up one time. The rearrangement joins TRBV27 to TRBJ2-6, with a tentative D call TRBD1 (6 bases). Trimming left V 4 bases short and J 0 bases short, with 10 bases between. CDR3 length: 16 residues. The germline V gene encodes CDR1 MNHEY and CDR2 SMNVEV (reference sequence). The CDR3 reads CASSWTASSGANVLTF. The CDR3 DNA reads TGTGCCAGCAGTTGGACAGCTAGCTCTGGGGCCAACGTCCTGACTTTC.

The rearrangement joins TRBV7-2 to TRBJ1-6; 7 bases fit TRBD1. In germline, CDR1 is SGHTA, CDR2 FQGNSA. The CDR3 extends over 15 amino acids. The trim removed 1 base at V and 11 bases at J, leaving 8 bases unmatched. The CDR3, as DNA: TGTGCCAGCAGCTTAGTTGTTACAGGGGTTACACCCCTCCACTTT. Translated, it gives CASSLVVTGVTPLHF.

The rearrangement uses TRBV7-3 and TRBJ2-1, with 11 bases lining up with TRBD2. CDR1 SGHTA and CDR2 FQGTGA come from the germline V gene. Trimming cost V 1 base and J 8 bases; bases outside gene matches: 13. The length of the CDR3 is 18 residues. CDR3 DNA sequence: TGTGCCAGCAGCTTAAACCCGACTAGCGGGGTTATTATGGATGAGCAGTTCTTC. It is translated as CASSLNPTSGVIMDEQFF.

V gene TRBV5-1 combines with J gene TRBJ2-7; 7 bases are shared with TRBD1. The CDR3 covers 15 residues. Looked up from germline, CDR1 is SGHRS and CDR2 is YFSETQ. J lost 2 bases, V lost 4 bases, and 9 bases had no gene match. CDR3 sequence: CASSPWTGATYEQYF. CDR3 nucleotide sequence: TGCGCCAGCAGCCCGTGGACAGGAGCCACCTACGAGCAGTACTTC.

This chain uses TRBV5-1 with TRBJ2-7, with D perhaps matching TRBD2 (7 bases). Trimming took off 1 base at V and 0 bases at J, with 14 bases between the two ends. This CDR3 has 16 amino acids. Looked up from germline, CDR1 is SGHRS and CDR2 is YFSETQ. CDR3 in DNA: TGCGCCAGCAGCTTGTGGGGGGGGGACACCTCCTACGAGCAGTACTTC. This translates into CASSLWGGDTSYEQYF.

The CDR3 reads CASTYLAGGRNEQFF. Here the CDR3 DNA reads TGTGCCAGCACCTATCTAGCGGGGGGGCGTAATGAGCAGTTCTTC. The chain is built from TRBV7-9 and TRBJ2-1, with 12 bases lining up with TRBD2. The CDR3 is 15 amino acids. Germline trimming cut 7 bases from V and 7 bases from J; bases unmatched to any gene: 8. The germline gives CDR1 SEHNR, CDR2 FQNEAQ (reference sequence).